Following are 10 T cell receptor beta chains from one sample sequenced in a study of cytomegalovirus exposure and HLA in healthy donors. PCR was performed using 60 Vbeta and 13 Jbeta primers. Some clones are missing from TCRdb's copy, which holds only in-frame ones; the method was immunoSEQ multiplex PCR. Among approximately 100,000 clones listed, 74% were seen once. The specimen sequenced was PBMCs. The receptors shown here come from a human donor in good health.

The gene calls are TRBV28 and TRBJ1-2; TRBD1 is a possible D gene (6 bases). The CDR3 extends over 13 amino acids. V gave up 5 bases and J gave up 3 bases, with 10 bases separating them. Germline V gives CDR1 MDHEN, CDR2 SYDVKM. The CDR3 DNA reads TGTGCCAGCAGTCGGCAGGGGCACTATGGCTACACCTTC. It encodes CASSRQGHYGYTF.

This clone came up once. The V gene is TRBV28, the J gene TRBJ1-1; 9 nucleotides align to TRBD1. Germline V gives CDR1 MDHEN, CDR2 SYDVKM. Trimming took 7 bases from V and 5 from J; bases not matched to a gene: 8. The CDR3 totals 14 residues. CDR3 DNA sequence: TGTGCCAGCAAAACAGGGGGCGCGGGGACTGAAGCTTTCTTT. Translated, it gives CASKTGGAGTEAFF.

The V gene is TRBV5-1, the J gene TRBJ2-3; D may be TRBD1 (5 bases). Germline CDR1 SGHRS, CDR2 YFSETQ. Trimming took off 6 bases at V and 0 bases at J, with 11 bases between the two ends. The CDR3 sequence is 14 residues long. CDR3: CASKAGSSTDTQYF. CDR3 DNA: TGCGCCAGCAAAGCAGGGTCGAGCACAGATACGCAGTATTTT.

The V and J genes are TRBV30 and TRBJ1-1, with a weak D call TRBD1 (6 bases). V was clipped by 4 bases and J by 4 bases, with 22 bases between them. CDR3 length equals 16 residues. Germline CDR1 is GTSNPN and CDR2 is SVGIG (reference sequence). The CDR3 bases are TGTGCCTGGAATGGCGATGTCAGCCGGACAGCCACTGAAGCTTTCTTT. It encodes CAWNGDVSRTATEAFF.

The CDR3 protein is CASSPPFPASGTQYF. CDR3 in DNA: TGTGCCAGCTCACCACCGTTTCCGGCTAGCGGTACGCAGTATTTT. The chain is built from TRBV18 and TRBJ2-3; 7 bases are a match to TRBD2. Germline CDR1 KGHSH, CDR2 LQKENI. The CDR3 covers 15 residues. V gave up 0 bases and J gave up 8 bases; unmatched junction bases: 8.

In this sample, this clone turned up a few times. The chain has TRBV6-1 and TRBJ1-4, with D hard to call. Trimming took 3 bases from V and 11 from J, leaving 10 bases between them. This CDR3 has 12 residues. Per the germline V gene, CDR1 is MNHNS and CDR2 is SASEGT. The CDR3 is CASSDLVEKLFF. The CDR3 DNA is TGTGCCAGCAGTGATCTAGTCGAGAAACTGTTTTTT.

The CDR3 sequence: CAWSVGSPDEQYF. Here the CDR3 DNA reads TGTGCCTGGAGTGTGGGTAGCCCCGACGAGCAGTACTTC. The chain is built from TRBV30 and TRBJ2-7; D remains ambiguous. CDR3 length: 13 amino acids. Germline lookup yields CDR1 GTSNPN and CDR2 SVGIG (reference sequence). Trimming removed 0 bases at V and 5 bases at J, with 11 bases between.

The CDR3 sequence: CAWQGSTNEKLFF. The CDR3 coding sequence is TGTGCCTGGCAGGGGAGCACTAATGAAAAACTGTTTTTT. The chain joins TRBV30 to TRBJ1-4, with a tentative D call TRBD1 (6 bases). Germline V gene sequence: CDR1 GTSNPN, CDR2 SVGIG (reference sequence). The germline V and J ends were trimmed by 5 bases and 2 bases, with 9 bases remaining between them. The length of the CDR3 is 13 residues.

This clone was recorded a few times. The chain carries TRBV9 and TRBJ2-1, with D possibly being TRBD2 (6 bases). CDR3 length: 15 amino acids. Trimming cost V 0 bases and J 4 bases, with 11 bases left between them. CDR1 and CDR2 (germline): SGDLS, YYNGEE. The CDR3 nucleotides are TGTGCCAGCAGCGTAGGGCTAGCGATTTACAATGAGCAGTTCTTC. It encodes CASSVGLAIYNEQFF.

On this clone itself: At one of its ends the junction is not consistent with the germline gene, which may arise from a read error. Additional DNA sequences in this sample encode the identical CDR3. The rearrangement joins TRBV6-1 to TRBJ1-4; weak D call: TRBD1 (5 bases). The length of the CDR3 is 15 residues. Germline-derived CDR1 and CDR2 are MNHNS and SASEGT. The CDR3 coding sequence is TGTGCTAGCAGGGCGGGAGGAGCAACTAATGAAAAACTGTTTTTT. Translating gives CASRAGGATNEKLFF.